The 8 T cell receptor beta chains in this list originate from one sample, sequenced in a study of cytomegalovirus exposure and HLA in healthy donors. TCRdb's table, derived via immunoSEQ multiplex PCR, lists solely in-frame clones and lacks some. This sample has 68,000 or so clones; more than 80% occur once, and the top ten carry about 1.2%. The specimen was PBMCs. The receptors were gathered from a woman between 18 and 29 years old in good health and CMV-seronegative.

This chain joins TRBV5-1 and TRBJ2-6; D is ambiguous. The length of the CDR3 is 15 residues. V lost 6 bases and J 0 bases, leaving 10 bases between the germline ends. Germline loops: CDR1 SGHRS, CDR2 YFSETQ. This CDR3 reads CASTLGSSGANVLTF. CDR3 in DNA: TGCGCCAGCACTCTCGGTAGCTCTGGGGCCAACGTCCTGACTTTC.

The chain has TRBV7-9 and TRBJ2-1; D uncertain. This CDR3 has 13 amino acids. V lost 1 base and J 12 bases, leaving 13 bases between the germline ends. The germline V gene encodes CDR1 SEHNR and CDR2 FQNEAQ (reference sequence). The CDR3: CASSLGSSRGQFF. CDR3 DNA sequence: TGTGCCAGCAGCTTAGGATCATCAAGAGGGCAGTTCTTC.

The V gene is TRBV29-1, the J gene TRBJ2-7; 7 bases agree with TRBD1. This CDR3 is built from 14 residues. Per germline, CDR1 SQVTM and CDR2 ANQGSEA. The V and J ends lost 6 bases and 5 bases, in that order; junction bases with no gene match: 13. This CDR3 is CSVGQRRIMDEQYF. CDR3 coding DNA: TGCAGCGTGGGACAGCGTAGAATAATGGACGAGCAGTACTTC.

The chain links TRBV6-5 to TRBJ1-4; the match to TRBD1 covers 9 bases. Germline CDR1 reads MNHEY; CDR2 reads SVGAGI. Trimming at V came to 2 bases and at J to 10 bases, leaving 5 bases not matched to a gene. This CDR3 spans 14 amino acids. In nucleotides, the CDR3 is TGTGCCAGCAGTTACGCGGGACAGGGAGGAAAACTGTTTTTT. Its translation is CASSYAGQGGKLFF.

The chain uses TRBV6-4 and TRBJ2-1, with D unresolved. Trimming stripped 3 bases from V and 4 bases from J, with 16 bases between. Germline V gene data show CDR1 as MRHNA and CDR2 as SNTAGT. The CDR3 contains 16 residues. The CDR3 region is CASSEEALPIYNEQFF. For the CDR3, the DNA is TGTGCCAGCAGTGAAGAGGCGTTACCCATATACAATGAGCAGTTCTTC.

The chain is built from TRBV5-1 and TRBJ1-4; 9 positions agree with TRBD1. J was trimmed by 5 bases and V by 3 bases; bases with no gene match: 2. This CDR3 has 14 amino acids. Germline lookup yields CDR1 SGHRS and CDR2 YFSETQ. CDR3 coding DNA: TGCGCCAGCAGCTCCGGGACAGGGAATGAAAAACTGTTTTTT. Protein product: CASSSGTGNEKLFF.

This chain connects TRBV5-1 to TRBJ1-4; perhaps TRBD1 as D (6 bases). The V gene lost 1 base and the J gene lost 2 bases, with 9 bases spanning the gap. Germline assignment: CDR1 SGHRS and CDR2 YFSETQ. The CDR3 is 15 residues long. CDR3 nucleotide sequence: TGCGCCAGCAGCTTGTCAGGGGCGACTAATGAAAAACTGTTTTTT. As protein: CASSLSGATNEKLFF.

V gene TRBV5-4 combines with J gene TRBJ2-1, with TRBD2 matching over 10 bases. The J segment lost 8 bases and the V segment lost 4 bases, leaving 12 bases of the junction unmatched. The CDR3 is made up of 16 amino acids. Germline lookup yields CDR1 SGHNT and CDR2 YYREEE (reference sequence). CDR3 in DNA: TGTGCCAGCAGCACTAAGGGACTAGCGAGTATCCATGAGCAGTTCTTC. It codes for CASSTKGLASIHEQFF.